This T cell receptor beta chain comes out of a study of T cell responses to AZD1222 COVID-19 vaccine (dated by TCRdb to about 2021). About the study as a whole: TCR sequencing was performed for approximately 240 trial participants, of whom some 200 were given two doses of AZD1222 and around 25 were given two doses of MenACWY control vaccine. Trial participants were enrolled by age into 18-55, 56-69 and 70-plus year subgroups, with about 150, 28 and 57 TCR-sequenced participants respectively. Findings and caveats that apply to the study as a whole: The vaccine-associated CD4 TCRs covered the entire spike protein, and the dominant responses fell in regions 160-218 and 743-854. Participants were mostly white British, with more females than males. The authors suggested clonal diversity may have been underestimated. No day 14 peak-response samples were available, so repertoires were characterized only after the peak T cell response. In the small 56-69-year group, the increase in depth fell short of significance, most likely because of low power. Reportedly, close to half of the unique spike-specific TCRs recognized epitopes lying outside the regions that are mutated in the B.1.351 and B.1.1.7 variants. After two AZD1222 doses, spike-specific TCR breadth and depth were significantly higher than at day 0 and than in MenACWY recipients. Only five to seven AZD1222 recipients were SARS-CoV-2 seropositive at baseline, limiting conclusions about previously exposed vaccinees.

Comment on this clone: This clone's antigen is unknown. Qualities for individual bases were not recorded, and no much larger clone is one base off.

This specimen's time point label, per the study, means: about 28 days (+/-7) after the second vaccine dose. AZD1222 recipients with second doses at about 4 weeks or about 12 weeks were pooled, because spike-specific TCR depth and breadth did not differ between schedules. Vaccinee samples were obtained from the UK trials COV001 and COV002, which included a single-blind randomized controlled phase 2/3 trial of AZD1222 (ChAdOx1 nCoV-19) in healthy adults. Trial participant PBMC samples were collected at day 0 and day 28 after the second dose for TCRbeta chain sequencing. From the germline V gene, CDR1 is MDHEN and CDR2 is SYDVKM. From cysteine to phenylalanine, the CDR3 is 12 amino acids long. This entry keeps only the CDR3 DNA: 36 bases, framed from base 1. Trimming at the junction amounts to 6 bases on V and 6 bases on J, and the germline ends lie 9 bases apart. The CDR3 regions of human TCRbeta chains were analyzed by immunosequencing. The published analysis was carried out like this. TCRs in the repertoires were matched against a reference library of SARS-CoV-2-specific TCRs that had been generated with the MIRA antigen-specificity platform. Breadth was defined as the fraction of unique TCRs that were SARS-CoV-2-associated. Depth was defined as the fraction of total T cells that were SARS-CoV-2-associated. Using the MIRA data, each spike-specific TCR was assigned both to the spike region to which the TCR was reactive and to a CD4 or CD8 class. Log10-transformed breadth and depth values were compared by one-way ANOVA with Sidak's multiple comparisons tests. The table was pulled from immuneACCESS by TCRdb, which kept in-frame rearrangements only. Such tables lose some clones; where checked, under half of the loss comes from unresolved V genes, and the rest has no known cause. The D gene and trimming were derived from the DNA, and the V and J assignments and clone size from that table. The sample table shows about 84,000 clones, and roughly 86% are seen once. The ten biggest clones cover 5.6% of the sample.

The receptor comes from an adult who received the AZD1222 COVID-19 vaccine. The source material was peripheral blood, sampled 28 days after the second AZD1222 dose. The V and J genes are TRBV28 and TRBJ1-3; possibly the D gene is TRBD1, per 5 matching bases. The DNA sequence is given as TGTGCCAGCAGATCGACAGAAAACACCATATATTTT. The resulting protein is CASRSTENTIYF. With all but the CDR3 taken from the reference TRBV28 and TRBJ1-3 genes, the full variable domain is: DVKVTQSSRYLVKRTGEKVFLECVQDMDHENMFWYRQDPGLGLRLIYFSYDVKMKEKGDIPEGYSVSREKKERFSLILESASTNQTSMYLCASRSTENTIYFGEGSWLTVV.